This T cell receptor (beta chain) appears in the sequencing data of a study of blood T cell repertoires in COVID-19. Looking at the study overall: The United States, Italy and Spain supplied acute and convalescent COVID-19 samples.

Trimming removed 0 bases from V and 7 bases from J, with 6 bases in between. CDR1 is MNHEY, CDR2 SMNVEV, per germline (reference sequence). This CDR3 region has 12 residues. The authors' processing: Amplification of reference gene primers provided the estimated nucleated cell counts. Sequencing used immunoSEQ multiplex PCR; TCRdb keeps in-frame clones, though not all of them. The DNA gave D and trimming, while V, J and clone size come from that table. Among 85,000 to 90,000 clones listed, 82% were seen once. This clone was observed a few times. This TCR came from a woman of 80 years or more with acute or convalescent COVID-19. The genes are TRBV27 and TRBJ1-2; D is uncertain. Sequencing was done on a sample of peripheral blood. CDR3 residues: CASSLSGSGYTF. The CDR3 DNA reads TGTGCCAGCAGTTTATCCGGGAGTGGCTACACCTTC.